This T cell receptor beta chain was found in a study of blood T cells in healthy people across ages. A second 7 to 11 cycle PCR used barcoded and J-beta primers. There were at least 3 million CDR3-containing paired-end reads obtained from each sample. Each CDR3 protein is one row after TCRdb ran MiXCR on the 5' RACE reads. The sample shows about 670,000 distinct CDR3 sequences, 52% of them seen only once. The sample holds one count of this clonotype. This sequence may be a read error, since a much larger clone differs from it by one base. The V end was cut by 0 bases, the J end by 0 bases, with 10 bases between. Germline V gene sequence: CDR1 SGHRS, CDR2 YFSETQ. This CDR3 region has 16 residues.

Sequenced sample: blood. The TCR was taken from a woman aged 80 or over in good health. The V and J genes are TRBV5-1 and TRBJ2-1; D not certain. The CDR3 bases are TGCGCCAGCAGCTTGGCTCCAGGCCCCTCCTACAATGAGCAGTTCTTC. It encodes CASSLAPGPSYNEQFF.